This TCR beta chain was recovered during a study of T cell responses to AZD1222 COVID-19 vaccine. This CDR3 region has 15 residues. The V gene's germline CDR1 is SGHTA and CDR2 FQGNSA. J gave up 2 bases and V 4 bases, and 7 bases lay outside the gene matches. Measured with immunoSEQ multiplex PCR; TCRdb has only the in-frame clones, and not every one. The profile covers under 110,000 clones, with roughly nine tenths appearing a single time and more than 15% taken by the ten largest. The receptor was derived from an adult in good health. The starting material was peripheral blood, obtained on day 0 of AZD1222 vaccination. The chain is built from TRBV7-2 and TRBJ2-5; 7 bases are shared with TRBD2. The CDR3 spells CASSSLGLIQETQYF. CDR3 DNA: TGTGCCAGCAGCTCCCTGGGACTAATTCAAGAGACCCAGTACTTC.